The sequence of this T cell receptor (beta chain) was determined in a study of T cell repertoires in cytomegalovirus infection. As for the study in general: Both a matching HLA type and CMV infection were indicated by public TCR beta signatures.

A single record per CDR3 protein comes from TCRdb applying MiXCR to the reads. Among 650,000 to 900,000 distinct CDR3 sequences listed, approximately 32% were seen once. Whole-study results and caveats: What dominated the ex vivo response were HLA-C-restricted CMV-specific TCR beta clonotypes. Carriers of CMV and the relevant HLA type were discriminated by public TCR beta frequency.

With respect to this clonotype: Its antigen is currently unknown.

Sequenced here: cultured CD8+ T cells from PBMCs, sampled from culture after CMV antigen stimulation. The receptor was derived from a human donor in good health (CMV status not recorded). Some clones in this sample may be carry-over from other donors' samples.

The CDR3 is CASSMGPNAGELFF. Here the CDR3 DNA reads TGTGCCAGTAGTATGGGGCCAAATGCCGGGGAGCTGTTTTTT. The rearrangement links TRBV19 to TRBJ2-2, with D possibly matching TRBD1 (5 bases). Germline V gene sequence: CDR1 LNHDA, CDR2 SQIVND (reference sequence). Trimming pared 3 bases from V and 6 bases from J, leaving 11 bases between. The CDR3 extends over 14 amino acids.